This passage covers 32 T cell receptor beta chains from one sample sequenced in a study of identifying expanded T cells in peripheral blood. The assay was immunoSEQ multiplex PCR, and TCRdb's table has in-frame clones only and misses some. The sample lists about 78,000 clones; 88% were seen once. Sequencing was carried out using blood. The origin of the receptors is a person aged 18 to 75 in good health.

The V gene is TRBV5-8, the J gene TRBJ2-7; tentatively, D is TRBD1 (5 bases). CDR3 length: 14 residues. Germline values: CDR1 SGHTS, CDR2 YDEGEE. Trimming removed 0 bases at V and 6 bases at J, with 13 bases between. The CDR3 nucleotides read TGTGCCAGCAGCTTGGCAGGGTCGGTAAGCGAGCAGTACTTC. Protein: CASSLAGSVSEQYF.

In this sample, this clone turned up a few times. The rearrangement links TRBV25-1 to TRBJ2-1, with 12 bases aligning to TRBD2. In germline, CDR1 is MGHDK, CDR2 SYGVNS. The CDR3 consists of 16 residues. V shed 5 bases, J shed 2 bases, and the junction held 4 bases outside the gene matches. In DNA, the CDR3 is TGTGCCAGCAGTCCCCGGACTAGCGGGGCCTACAATGAGCAGTTCTTC. Residues: CASSPRTSGAYNEQFF.

In nucleotides, the CDR3 is TGTGCCAGCAGTACGACAGGTTTAGCAAATCAGCCCCAGCATTTT. This gives the protein CASSTTGLANQPQHF. The chain recombines TRBV6-5 with TRBJ1-5; tentative D call: TRBD1 (6 bases). Germline loops: CDR1 MNHEY, CDR2 SVGAGI. The CDR3 sequence is 15 residues long. V gave up 5 bases and J gave up 4 bases, with 15 bases separating them.

The rearrangement uses TRBV7-2 and TRBJ2-3, with D possibly TRBD1 on 5 matching bases. Germline V gene sequence: CDR1 SGHTA, CDR2 FQGNSA. Between the trimmed V and J ends, which lost 5 bases and 12 bases, there was a span of 12 bases. The CDR3 sequence is 11 residues long. CDR3 DNA: TGTGCCAGCAGCCCGTACAGGACCCAGTATTTT. It encodes CASSPYRTQYF.

The rearrangement joins TRBV6-5 to TRBJ1-1, with 7 bases fitting TRBD1. The CDR3 covers 13 residues. V lost 7 bases, J lost 3 bases, and 5 bases stayed unmatched. In germline, CDR1 is MNHEY, CDR2 SVGAGI. This chain's CDR3 is CASIDRVYTEAFF. DNA of the CDR3: TGTGCCAGCATAGACAGGGTTTACACTGAAGCTTTCTTT.

The chain uses TRBV2 and TRBJ2-1; 14 positions match TRBD2. Germline V gene data show CDR1 as SNHLY and CDR2 as FYNNEI. Unmatched junction bases numbered 3, after V lost 5 bases and J lost 6 bases. The CDR3 length is 15 residues. The CDR3 DNA is TGTGCCAGCAGTAGACTAGCGGGGGGGCCCAATGAGCAGTTCTTC. Its translation is CASSRLAGGPNEQFF.

The chain has TRBV9 and TRBJ2-7; no reliable D call. Germline assignment: CDR1 SGDLS and CDR2 YYNGEE. This CDR3 spans 11 amino acids. The V end lost 4 bases, the J end lost 3 bases, and 5 bases lay between the germline ends. CDR3 nucleotides: TGTGCCAGCAGCCCTGGCTACGAGCAGTACTTC. This codes for CASSPGYEQYF.

The genes are TRBV6-1 and TRBJ1-4; the D gene is possibly TRBD1 (5 bases). CDR1 is MNHNS and CDR2 is SASEGT in the germline V gene. The CDR3 length is 14 residues. With 0 bases removed from V and 11 bases from J, the gap between germline ends came to 13 bases. The CDR3 nucleotides read TGTGCCAGCAGTGAAGCGCGGGGACTTCGGAAACTGTTTTTT. Its translation: CASSEARGLRKLFF.

The rearrangement joins TRBV19 to TRBJ2-5; tentatively, D is TRBD2 (5 bases). The CDR3 totals 14 residues. Per germline, CDR1 LNHDA and CDR2 SQIVND (reference sequence). Trimming stripped 1 base from V and 5 bases from J, with 11 bases between. The CDR3 DNA reads TGTGCCAGTAGTATAGTCCGGGGTGGGGAGACCCAGTACTTC. This encodes CASSIVRGGETQYF.

This clone was picked up one time. This chain connects TRBV7-9 to TRBJ2-1, with 9 bases lining up with TRBD2. Germline values: CDR1 SEHNR, CDR2 FQNEAQ (reference sequence). The CDR3 has 15 amino acids. The V gene end was trimmed by 7 bases and the J gene end by 4 bases; junction bases not matched to a gene: 8. The CDR3 sequence: CASTLAGPMYNEQFF. CDR3 coding DNA: TGTGCCAGCACTCTAGCGGGGCCAATGTACAATGAGCAGTTCTTC.

In this sample, this clone is medium-sized. This rearrangement joins TRBV2 to TRBJ1-6, with D perhaps matching TRBD1 (6 bases). CDR3 length: 13 residues. In germline, CDR1 is SNHLY, CDR2 FYNNEI. Trimming left V 10 bases short and J 13 bases short, with 20 bases between. CDR3 in DNA: TGTGCCACCACGGGCTCAGGGGTTACTCCCCTCCACTTT. Protein sequence: CATTGSGVTPLHF.

The chain couples TRBV5-1 to TRBJ1-2, with 11 bases lining up with TRBD1. V lost 0 bases, J lost 6 bases, and 4 bases stayed unmatched. CDR3 length equals 15 residues. Germline V gene data show CDR1 as SGHRS and CDR2 as YFSETQ. CDR3 sequence: CASSLAPGQGDGYTF. The CDR3, as DNA: TGCGCCAGCAGCTTGGCACCGGGACAGGGGGATGGCTACACCTTC. Based on the CDR3 plus reference TRBV5-1 and TRBJ1-2, the full variable domain is KAGVTQTPRYLIKTRGQQVTLSCSPISGHRSVSWYQQTPGQGLQFLFEYFSETQRNKGNFPGRFSGRQFSNSRSEMNVSTLELGDSALYLCASSLAPGQGDGYTFGSGTRLTVV.

The gene calls are TRBV5-1 and TRBJ1-2, with a possible D match to TRBD1 (5 bases). The CDR3 has 14 amino acids. V dropped 2 bases and J dropped 0 bases, with 8 bases sitting between them. In germline, CDR1 is SGHRS, CDR2 YFSETQ. CDR3 sequence reads: CASSFQGPNYGYTF. The CDR3 nucleotides are TGCGCCAGCAGCTTCCAGGGACCTAACTATGGCTACACCTTC.

The genes are TRBV5-6 and TRBJ1-1; D gene unclear. The V gene lost 4 bases and the J gene lost 4 bases, with 14 bases spanning the gap. The germline gives CDR1 SGHDT, CDR2 YYEEEE. The CDR3 is made up of 14 amino acids. The DNA for the CDR3 is TGTGCCAGCAGCCGTCGGGGAGGAGGCACTGAAGCTTTCTTT. Translating it yields CASSRRGGGTEAFF.

The chain combines TRBV4-3 with TRBJ1-2, with D perhaps matching TRBD1 (6 bases). The CDR3 runs 15 residues. Germline-derived CDR1 and CDR2 are LGHNA and YSLEER. Trimming left V 3 bases short and J 8 bases short, with 19 bases between. The CDR3 sequence: CASSQAPQGSGGYTF. In nucleotides, the CDR3 is TGCGCCAGCAGCCAGGCCCCACAGGGTTCGGGCGGCTACACCTTC.

The chain employs TRBV27 and TRBJ2-7; TRBD2 might be the D (6 bases). CDR3 length: 14 residues. CDR1 MNHEY and CDR2 SMNVEV come from the germline V gene (reference sequence). The V end lost 8 bases, the J end lost 1 base, and 15 bases lay between the germline ends. The CDR3, as DNA: TGTGCCAGCGCCTGGAGGGGAAGGTCCTACGAGCAGTACTTC. Translation: CASAWRGRSYEQYF.

V gene TRBV10-1 combines with J gene TRBJ2-7; 8 bases line up with TRBD2. The CDR3 is 13 amino acids. The germline CDR1 and CDR2 sequences are WNHNN and SYGVQD (reference sequence). The trim removed 6 bases at V and 6 bases at J, leaving 7 bases unmatched. CDR3 loop: CASSYGTSREQYF. Written as DNA, the CDR3 is TGCGCCAGCAGCTACGGGACTAGTCGCGAGCAGTACTTC.

The rearrangement joins TRBV25-1 to TRBJ1-2, with D unclear. From germline, CDR1 is MGHDK and CDR2 SYGVNS. V lost 4 bases and J lost 8, with 14 bases in between. The CDR3 has 13 residues. CDR3 sequence (DNA): TGTGCCAGCAGTGCCCTCGGCCGCGGCGGCTACACCTTC. Amino acids: CASSALGRGGYTF.

This clone is a singleton in its sample. In DNA, the CDR3 is TGTGCCAGCAGCCCGAGGGGCTACGAGCAGTACTTC. Translation gives CASSPRGYEQYF. V and J are TRBV7-2 and TRBJ2-7; D is possibly TRBD1 or TRBD2 (5 bases each). The CDR3 length is 12 residues. Trimming shortened V by 5 bases and J by 3 bases, and 8 bases separated the two germline ends. Germline CDR1 is SGHTA and CDR2 is FQGNSA.

This chain links TRBV7-7 with TRBJ2-5; no clear D gene. This CDR3 is 18 amino acids long. Germline V gene sequence: CDR1 SSHAT, CDR2 FNYEAQ (reference sequence). The V gene lost 1 base and the J gene lost 5 bases, with 23 bases spanning the gap. CDR3 bases: TGTGCCAGCAGCTTAGTAGCCTCTAGTACGCCGAAGTCGGAGACCCAGTACTTC. Protein: CASSLVASSTPKSETQYF.

The chain recombines TRBV7-9 with TRBJ2-7; possibly TRBD1 for D (6 bases). Trimming pared 5 bases from V and 5 bases from J, leaving 13 bases between. This CDR3 region has 13 residues. Germline loops: CDR1 SEHNR, CDR2 FQNEAQ (reference sequence). The CDR3 DNA is TGTGCCAGCAGCCCAGGGACAATCCACGAGCAGTACTTC. Protein sequence: CASSPGTIHEQYF.

V and J are TRBV7-8 and TRBJ2-7; weak D call: TRBD1 (6 bases). The CDR3 loop spans 14 amino acids. V was trimmed by 4 bases and J by 2 bases, leaving 12 bases between them. Germline V gene data show CDR1 as SGHVS and CDR2 as FQNEAQ. The chain's CDR3 is CASSSDRTTYEQYF. The CDR3 coding sequence is TGTGCCAGCAGCTCTGACAGGACCACCTACGAGCAGTACTTC.

CDR3 DNA: TGCGCCAGCAGCGGCTCGAAGGCCGAGCAGTACTTC. The encoded protein is CASSGSKAEQYF. The chain uses TRBV5-1 and TRBJ2-7; unclear D gene. Trimming took off 4 bases at V and 6 bases at J, with 11 bases between the two ends. The germline CDR1 and CDR2 sequences are SGHRS and YFSETQ. This CDR3 has 12 residues.

This rearrangement joins TRBV7-2 to TRBJ2-1; the D gene is possibly TRBD1 (6 bases). CDR1 SGHTA and CDR2 FQGNSA come from the germline V gene. The CDR3 is 13 residues long. V was pared by 5 bases and J by 4 bases, with 9 bases between. The CDR3 sequence: CASSRTAYNEQFF. DNA of the CDR3: TGTGCCAGCAGCCGGACAGCTTACAATGAGCAGTTCTTC. Together with reference TRBV7-2 and TRBJ2-1, the CDR3 gives the full variable domain: GAGVSQSPSNKVTEKGKDVELRCDPISGHTALYWYRQSLGQGLEFLIYFQGNSAPDKSGLPSDRFSAERTGGSVSTLTIQRTQQEDSAVYLCASSRTAYNEQFFGPGTRLTVL.

J is TRBJ2-3 and V is TRBV6-5; 7 bases align to TRBD2. CDR1 MNHEY and CDR2 SVGAGI come from the germline V gene. This CDR3 region has 15 residues. Trimming at V came to 2 bases and at J to 4 bases, leaving 6 bases not matched to a gene. CDR3 region: CASSYTRAGADTQYF. CDR3 DNA sequence: TGTGCCAGCAGTTACACCCGGGCGGGGGCAGATACGCAGTATTTT.

The chain is built from TRBV10-3 and TRBJ1-3, with D perhaps TRBD1 (5 bases). Trimming removed 4 bases from V and 3 bases from J, with 19 bases in between. Germline lookup yields CDR1 ENHRY and CDR2 SYGVKD. The CDR3 contains 17 residues. CDR3 amino acids: CAISGFSGGESGNTIYF. The CDR3 region has the DNA TGTGCCATCAGTGGATTCTCGGGGGGGGAGAGTGGAAACACCATATATTTT.

This chain connects TRBV18 to TRBJ1-4; D is ambiguous. Trimming took 0 bases from V and 6 from J, leaving 11 bases between them. There are 15 residues in the CDR3. The germline V gene has CDR1 KGHSH and CDR2 LQKENI. CDR3 region: CASSPPAVEHEKLFF. The CDR3 DNA sequence: TGTGCCAGCTCACCACCCGCGGTGGAACATGAAAAACTGTTTTTT.

This rearrangement joins TRBV4-1 to TRBJ1-6; possibly TRBD1 for D (6 bases). The CDR3 loop spans 18 amino acids. Germline loops: CDR1 MGHRA, CDR2 YSYEKL. V lost 2 bases and J 1 base, leaving 15 bases between the germline ends. CDR3 DNA: TGCGCCAGCAGCCAAAACATCGGGACACTTTCCTATAATTCACCCCTCCACTTT. Amino acid sequence: CASSQNIGTLSYNSPLHF.

The CDR3 nucleotides are TGTGCCAGCAGTTTATCGTGGGACTACGAGCAGTACTTC. Its protein is CASSLSWDYEQYF. The rearrangement joins TRBV28 to TRBJ2-7; no clear D gene. Germline-derived CDR1 and CDR2 are MDHEN and SYDVKM. The CDR3 extends over 13 amino acids. The ends were cut back, 1 base at V and 3 bases at J, with 7 bases in the middle.

The chain employs TRBV27 and TRBJ1-5; D is unclear. The V and J ends lost 9 bases and 5 bases respectively, with 14 bases between them. CDR1 is MNHEY, CDR2 SMNVEV, per germline (reference sequence). This CDR3 is 13 amino acids long. The DNA of the CDR3 is TGTGCCAGTGGCGTTGATTGGGATCAGCCCCAGCATTTT. It is translated as CASGVDWDQPQHF.

The chain joins TRBV7-2 to TRBJ2-1; perhaps TRBD2 as D (6 bases). The CDR3 contains 13 residues. CDR1 is SGHTA, CDR2 FQGNSA, per germline. V lost 4 bases, J lost 8 bases, and 12 bases lay in between. CDR3 region: CASSSYRGDEQFF. The CDR3 bases are TGTGCCAGCAGCTCCTATCGCGGGGATGAGCAGTTCTTC.

The chain uses TRBV19 and TRBJ1-6; 8 bases line up with TRBD1. The CDR3 length is 15 residues. Germline CDR1 is LNHDA and CDR2 is SQIVND (reference sequence). V lost 6 bases and J lost 7; bases outside the gene matches: 8. CDR3 nucleotide sequence: TGTGCCAGTAGGCAAATTGACAGGGGAAATTCACCCCTCCACTTT. Its translation is CASRQIDRGNSPLHF.